This TCR beta chain emerged from a study of shared clonotypes between healthy human individuals (dated by TCRdb to the early 2020s). About the investigation overall: The cohort comprised a couple of women and three men aged 18 to 49 years. To increase sequencing depth and limit assay-specific biases, TCR repertoire library preparation and sequencing were carried out by different laboratories using diverse techniques. To estimate repertoire size and how much clonotype sharing occurs between individuals, the study deeply sequenced the blood TCR repertoires of about five healthy adults. For each donor, CD4 naive and CD4 memory were each given three plates, CD8 naive was given two plates, and CD8 memory was given one plate. Leukapheresis yielded between about 0.94 and 10 billion PBMCs per donor.

For the CD8 naive samples, CD45RO-negative cells were positively selected for CCR7, yielding a CD45RA+CCR7+ population from which TemRA cells were excluded. The donors were healthy, HIV-negative adults with no recently reported acute infections or vaccinations. Every donor was a Caucasian adult residing in Nashville, Tennessee, USA. Blood was collected by leukapheresis, and PBMCs were isolated by Ficoll-Histopaque density gradient centrifugation and then cryopreserved in liquid nitrogen vapor phase. Analytical flow cytometry was used to check the purity and quantity of each magnetically sorted T cell population. Genomic DNA was isolated from each sorted fraction and quantified by UV absorbance on a Nanodrop 2000c. Broad study findings and their caveats: Compared with non-shared clonotypes, clonotypes shared by all four sorted-subset donors had higher generation probabilities. Because the study included a small number of donors, the genetic and exposure-history diversity represented was limited. Rarefaction of sorted-subset datasets indicated incomplete sequencing despite the large sequencing depth. Naive subsets generally had larger estimated clonotype richness than memory subsets. Pairwise subsampling led to the expectation that sequencing depth would affect the degree of clonotype sharing among donors. Only blood was sampled, and tissue TCR repertoires likely differ from those in blood. Sharing across several donors was observed for approximately 5% of naive CD4, 3% to 4% of naive CD8, 2% to 2.5% of memory CD4, and less than 0.45% of memory CD8 clonotypes.

Note on this clone: What this receptor recognizes is not known. Per-base qualities were not stored, and no clone one base away is much larger.

As encoded in the germline V gene (reference sequence), CDR1 is SEHNR while CDR2 is FQNEAQ. Germline trimming: 5 bases from V, 8 bases from J; junction bases outside gene matches: 6. The CDR3 goes from the cysteine to the phenylalanine over 15 residues. CDR3 DNA is the only sequence kept; it has 45 bases, read in frame from the first base. TCR CDR3 regions were amplified from genomic DNA by multiplex PCR using the deep immunoSEQ assay. Extracted genomic DNA from each cell subset was spread evenly across all wells of several immunoSEQ 96-well plates, with each plate serving as a replicate. For sorted subsets, each replicate PCR was loaded with 200 to 250 ng genomic DNA, equivalent to about 33,000 T cell genomes. Purified libraries were measured with a Qubit 3.0 fluorometer, size-checked on a Bioanalyzer 2100, and measured again with the KAPA Library Quantification kit. Every immunoSEQ 96-well plate was sequenced on a separate single-read 150-cycle Illumina NextSeq 550 flow cell. Processing in the source paper ran as follows. Because only junctional sequences without quality scores were contained in the immunoSEQ output, filtering matching that applied to full-length reads could not be performed. Sequences were annotated with PyIR, a Python wrapper for IgBLAST v1.9, using IMGT germline references to assign V/J genes and CDR3. Reads with weak V/J assignments (E-value above 1e-6), missing CDR3, stop codons, out-of-frame junctions, or ambiguous translated residues were removed. V3J clonotypes were defined as sequences sharing an identical inferred V gene, J gene, and CDR3 amino acid sequence. Percentage overlap between repertoires was computed as shared unique clonotypes divided by the size of the smaller repertoire. RTK rarefaction, the Chao1 estimator, and Recon v2.1 estimates of unobserved clonotypes were used to assess repertoire richness. For all TCRbeta clonotypes obtained by the gDNA method from four donors, generation probabilities were computed with OLGA. TCRdb stores this immuneACCESS table with in-frame sequences only. Part of the clones is absent; in the studies checked, under half of the shortfall reflects unresolved V genes, and no reason is known for the rest. The V and J calls and clone size come from that table; D and trimming were worked out from the DNA. The sample data list millions of clones, and less than 95% of these were observed just once. Around 1.1% of the sample is held by the ten biggest clonotypes.

Rearrangement joined TRBV7-9 to TRBJ2-1; the central 13 bases match TRBD2. Sequenced input: naive CD8+ T cells sorted from blood. The sample's cell subset or site label, decoded: CD45RA+CCR7+. The clonotype comes from a man between 18 and 29 years old in good health. The DNA reads TGTGCCAGCAGCCCCGGACTAGCGGGAGAGTATGAGCAGTTCTTC. Translated, it gives CASSPGLAGEYEQFF.